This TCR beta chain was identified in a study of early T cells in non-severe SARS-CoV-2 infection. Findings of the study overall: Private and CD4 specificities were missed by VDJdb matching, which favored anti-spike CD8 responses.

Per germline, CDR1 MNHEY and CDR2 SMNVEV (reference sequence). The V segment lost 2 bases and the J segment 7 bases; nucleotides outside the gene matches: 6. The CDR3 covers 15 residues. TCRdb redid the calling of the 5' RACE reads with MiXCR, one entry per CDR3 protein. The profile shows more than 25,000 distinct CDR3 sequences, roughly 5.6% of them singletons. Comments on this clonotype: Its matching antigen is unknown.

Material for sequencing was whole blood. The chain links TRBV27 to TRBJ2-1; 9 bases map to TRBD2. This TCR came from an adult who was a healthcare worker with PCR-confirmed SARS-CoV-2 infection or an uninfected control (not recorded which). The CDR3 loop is CASSLIAGVGNEQFF. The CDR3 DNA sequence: TGTGCCAGCAGTTTAATAGCGGGAGTTGGGAATGAGCAGTTCTTC.